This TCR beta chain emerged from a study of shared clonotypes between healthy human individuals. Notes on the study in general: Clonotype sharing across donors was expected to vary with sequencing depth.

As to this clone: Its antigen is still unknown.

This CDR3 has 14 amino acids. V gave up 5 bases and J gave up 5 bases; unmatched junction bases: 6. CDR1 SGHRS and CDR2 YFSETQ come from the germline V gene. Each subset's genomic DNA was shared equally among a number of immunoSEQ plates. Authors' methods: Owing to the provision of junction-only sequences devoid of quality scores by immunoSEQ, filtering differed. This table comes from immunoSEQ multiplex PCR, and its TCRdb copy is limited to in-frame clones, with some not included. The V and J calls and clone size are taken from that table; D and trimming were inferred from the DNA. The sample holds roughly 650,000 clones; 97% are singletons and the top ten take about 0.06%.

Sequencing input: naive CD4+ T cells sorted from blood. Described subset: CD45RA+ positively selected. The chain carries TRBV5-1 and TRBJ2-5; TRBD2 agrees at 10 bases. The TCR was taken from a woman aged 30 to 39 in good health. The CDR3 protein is CASRTTSGTETQYF. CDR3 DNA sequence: TGCGCCAGCAGAACAACTAGCGGGACCGAGACCCAGTACTTC.